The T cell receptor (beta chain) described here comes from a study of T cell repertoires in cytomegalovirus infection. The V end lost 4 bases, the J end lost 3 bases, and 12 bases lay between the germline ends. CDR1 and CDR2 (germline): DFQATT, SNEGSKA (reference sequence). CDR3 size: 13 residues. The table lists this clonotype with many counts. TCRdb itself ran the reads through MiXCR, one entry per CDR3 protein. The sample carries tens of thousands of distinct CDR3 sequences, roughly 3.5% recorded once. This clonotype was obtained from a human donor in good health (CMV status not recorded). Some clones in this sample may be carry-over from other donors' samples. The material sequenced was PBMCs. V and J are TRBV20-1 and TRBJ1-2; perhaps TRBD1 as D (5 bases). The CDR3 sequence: CSAIGASDYGYTF. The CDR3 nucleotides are TGCAGTGCTATCGGGGCCTCGGACTATGGCTACACCTTC.